The 8 T cell receptor beta chains presented below share a single source sample, sequenced in a study of blood T cell repertoires in COVID-19. This table comes from immunoSEQ multiplex PCR, and its TCRdb copy is limited to in-frame clones, with some not included. The profile covers 200,000 to 250,000 clones, with around 81% appearing a single time and around 4.7% taken by the ten largest. The sample taken for sequencing was PBMCs or T cells enriched from blood (not recorded which). These receptors all stem from a man aged 25 to 45 with acute COVID-19.

The genes are TRBV30 and TRBJ1-5, with 7 bases that match TRBD1. The V and J ends lost 3 bases and 2 bases, in that order; junction bases with no gene match: 10. The CDR3 is made up of 16 amino acids. In germline, CDR1 is GTSNPN, CDR2 SVGIG (reference sequence). The CDR3 nucleotides read TGTGCCTGGAGGATCTTAGGGACAGATTGCAATCAGCCCCAGCATTTT. Translation gives CAWRILGTDCNQPQHF.

The CDR3 is CASSFGTGGSEQYF. CDR3 bases: TGTGCCAGCAGCTTTGGGACAGGGGGTTCCGAGCAGTACTTC. This rearrangement joins TRBV2 to TRBJ2-7; 11 bases fit TRBD1. The CDR3 spans 14 residues. V trimming: 6 bases; J trimming: 6 bases; junction bases outside the gene matches: 7. Germline CDR1 SNHLY, CDR2 FYNNEI.

This chain connects TRBV7-3 to TRBJ2-1, with 10 bases lining up with TRBD1. Germline assignment: CDR1 SGHTA and CDR2 FQGTGA. Trimming cost V 3 bases and J 10 bases; bases outside gene matches: 12. The CDR3 is 16 amino acids. Here the CDR3 reads CASSFGGGTGVREQFF. As DNA, the CDR3 is TGTGCCAGCAGCTTCGGAGGTGGGACAGGGGTAAGGGAGCAGTTCTTC.

The J gene is TRBJ1-5, the V gene TRBV6-1; maybe TRBD1 (5 bases). The V gene's germline CDR1 is MNHNS and CDR2 SASEGT. The CDR3 has 14 residues. The ends were cut back, 2 bases at V and 2 bases at J, with 7 bases in the middle. CDR3 sequence reads: CASSERGGNQPQHF. The CDR3, as DNA: TGTGCCAGCAGTGAACGGGGGGGCAATCAGCCCCAGCATTTT.

About this clone itself: In the same sample, other DNA sequences code for this CDR3. V is TRBV28 and J is TRBJ2-1; 9 bases are shared with TRBD1. The germline gives CDR1 MDHEN, CDR2 SYDVKM. The CDR3 is 14 residues long. Trimming took 6 bases from V and 4 from J; bases not matched to a gene: 4. CDR3 DNA: TGTGCCAGCAGCACCGGGACAGGGTACAATGAGCAGTTCTTC. Amino acid sequence: CASSTGTGYNEQFF. Based on the CDR3 plus reference TRBV28 and TRBJ2-1, the full variable domain is DVKVTQSSRYLVKRTGEKVFLECVQDMDHENMFWYRQDPGLGLRLIYFSYDVKMKEKGDIPEGYSVSREKKERFSLILESASTNQTSMYLCASSTGTGYNEQFFGPGTRLTVL.

The chain uses TRBV19 and TRBJ1-1; 7 bases are a match to TRBD1. Germline CDR1 and CDR2: LNHDA and SQIVND (reference sequence). After removal of 4 bases from V and 3 bases from J, the junction contained 11 bases not matched to a gene. This CDR3 region has 16 residues. The CDR3 is CASSNGPTGFDTEAFF. CDR3 bases: TGTGCCAGTAGTAACGGCCCGACAGGGTTCGACACTGAAGCTTTCTTT.

The chain couples TRBV2 to TRBJ2-7; D is possibly TRBD1 (5 bases). V lost 6 bases and J lost 5, with 11 bases in between. The CDR3 contains 12 residues. Germline V gives CDR1 SNHLY, CDR2 FYNNEI. CDR3 coding DNA: TGTGCCAGCAGGCAGCAGGGTCACGAGCAGTACTTC. Protein: CASRQQGHEQYF. Variable domain in full (rest from reference TRBV2 and TRBJ2-7): EPEVTQTPSHQVTQMGQEVILRCVPISNHLYFYWYRQILGQKVEFLVSFYNNEISEKSEIFDDQFSVERPDGSNFTLKIRSTKLEDSAMYFCASRQQGHEQYFGPGTRLTVT.

Note on this clone: Likely a read error: the CDR3 ends without its conserved phenylalanine or tryptophan. It is unclear where the CDR3 begins or ends on the DNA, so no DNA is shown, and the CDR3 is as TCRdb lists it. The chain combines TRBV28 with TRBJ1-1. The CDR3 spans 11 residues, counting both ends. Germline V gene lookup returns CDR1 MDHEN and CDR2 SYDVKM. This CDR3 reads CASSLWGLWEV.